The present entry profiles one T cell receptor beta chain with its context. Profiled with immunoSEQ multiplex PCR; TCRdb holds only in-frame clones, not every one. The table includes about 68,000 clones, 91% detected once. The data stem from a study of cytomegalovirus exposure and HLA in healthy donors. Trimming removed 5 bases from V and 6 bases from J, with 8 bases in between. Germline CDR1 and CDR2: MNHNY and SVGAGI (reference sequence). The CDR3 is 11 residues long. The sample taken for sequencing was PBMCs. V gene TRBV6-6 combines with J gene TRBJ2-7; D not resolved. This receptor was identified in a man younger than 35 in good health and CMV-seronegative. CDR3 nucleotide sequence: TGTGCCAGCAGTCCCACGAGCGAGCAGTACTTC. It specifies CASSPTSEQYF.